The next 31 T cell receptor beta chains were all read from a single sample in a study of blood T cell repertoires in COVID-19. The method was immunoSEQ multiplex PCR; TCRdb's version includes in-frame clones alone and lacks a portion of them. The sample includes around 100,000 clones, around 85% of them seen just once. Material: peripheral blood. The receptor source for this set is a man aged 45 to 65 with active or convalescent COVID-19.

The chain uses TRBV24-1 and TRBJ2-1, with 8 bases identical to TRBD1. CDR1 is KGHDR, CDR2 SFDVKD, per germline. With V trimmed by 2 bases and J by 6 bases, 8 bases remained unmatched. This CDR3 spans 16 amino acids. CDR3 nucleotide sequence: TGTGCCACCAGTGATTATTTAGGACAGGGTCGCAATGAGCAGTTCTTC. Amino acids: CATSDYLGQGRNEQFF.

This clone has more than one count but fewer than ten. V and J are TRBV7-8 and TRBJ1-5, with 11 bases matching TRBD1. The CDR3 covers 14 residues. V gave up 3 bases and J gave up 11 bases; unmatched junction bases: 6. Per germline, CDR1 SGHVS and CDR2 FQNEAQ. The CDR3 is CASSFGTGGLTQHF. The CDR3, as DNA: TGTGCCAGCAGCTTCGGGACAGGGGGTTTGACCCAGCATTTT.

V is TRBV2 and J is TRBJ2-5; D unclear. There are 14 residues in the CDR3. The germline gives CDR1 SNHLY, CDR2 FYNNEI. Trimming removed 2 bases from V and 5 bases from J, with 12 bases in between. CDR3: CASSEIFVGETQYF. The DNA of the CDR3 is TGTGCCAGCAGTGAAATCTTCGTCGGGGAGACCCAGTACTTC.

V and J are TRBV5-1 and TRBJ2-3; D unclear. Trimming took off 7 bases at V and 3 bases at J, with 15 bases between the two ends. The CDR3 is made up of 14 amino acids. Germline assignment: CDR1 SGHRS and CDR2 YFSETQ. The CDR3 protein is CASGADLRTDTQYF. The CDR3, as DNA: TGCGCCAGCGGCGCGGATCTAAGGACAGATACGCAGTATTTT. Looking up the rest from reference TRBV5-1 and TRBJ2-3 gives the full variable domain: KAGVTQTPRYLIKTRGQQVTLSCSPISGHRSVSWYQQTPGQGLQFLFEYFSETQRNKGNFPGRFSGRQFSNSRSEMNVSTLELGDSALYLCASGADLRTDTQYFGPGTRLTVL.

The CDR3 region has the DNA TGCAGCGTGGGACAGGGGGGTGAAAAACTGTTTTTT. Amino acids: CSVGQGGEKLFF. V is TRBV29-1 and J is TRBJ1-4; 11 bases are a match to TRBD1. The CDR3 length is 12 residues. Trimming at V came to 6 bases and at J to 7 bases, leaving 1 base not matched to a gene. Germline V lookup: CDR1 SQVTM, CDR2 ANQGSEA.

Here the CDR3 DNA reads TGTGCCAGTAGTATAGCCTATGGCAGCGGCCCCTACAATGAGCAGTTCTTC. Protein product: CASSIAYGSGPYNEQFF. The chain is built from TRBV19 and TRBJ2-1, with a possible D match to TRBD2 (5 bases). Trimming stripped 1 base from V and 2 bases from J, with 15 bases between. The CDR3 runs 17 residues. Germline CDR1 reads LNHDA; CDR2 reads SQIVND (reference sequence).

CDR3 amino acids: CASSESSRGGEQYF. The CDR3 region has the DNA TGCGCCAGCAGTGAGTCGTCGAGGGGGGGCGAGCAGTACTTC. This sequence joins TRBV10-1 and TRBJ2-7; TRBD2 is a possible D gene (7 bases). Germline CDR1 WNHNN, CDR2 SYGVQD (reference sequence). The CDR3 covers 14 residues. The V end lost 0 bases, the J end lost 6 bases, and 12 bases lay between the germline ends.

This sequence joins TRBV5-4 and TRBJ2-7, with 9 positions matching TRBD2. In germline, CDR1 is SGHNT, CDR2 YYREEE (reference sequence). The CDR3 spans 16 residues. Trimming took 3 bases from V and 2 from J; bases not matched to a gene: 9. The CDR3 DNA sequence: TGTGCCAGCAGCTCCCCCATAGCGGGAGTGGCCTACGAGCAGTACTTC. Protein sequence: CASSSPIAGVAYEQYF.

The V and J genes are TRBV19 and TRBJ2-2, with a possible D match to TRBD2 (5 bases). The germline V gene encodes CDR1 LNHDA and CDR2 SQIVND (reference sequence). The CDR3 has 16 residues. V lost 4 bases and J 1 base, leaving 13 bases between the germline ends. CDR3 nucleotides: TGTGCCAGTAGTAGGGCCCTAGGACTGAACACCGGGGAGCTGTTTTTT. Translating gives CASSRALGLNTGELFF.

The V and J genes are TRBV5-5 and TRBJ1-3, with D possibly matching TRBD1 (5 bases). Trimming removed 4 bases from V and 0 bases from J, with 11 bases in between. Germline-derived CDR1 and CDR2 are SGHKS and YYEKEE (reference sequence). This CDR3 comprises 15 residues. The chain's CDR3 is CASSPGLSSGNTIYF. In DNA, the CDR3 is TGTGCCAGCAGCCCGGGACTCAGCTCTGGAAACACCATATATTTT.

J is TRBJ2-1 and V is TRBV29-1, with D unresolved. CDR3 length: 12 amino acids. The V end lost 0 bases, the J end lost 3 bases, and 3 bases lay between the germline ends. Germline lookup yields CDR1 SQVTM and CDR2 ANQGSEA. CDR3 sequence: CSVEDNYNEQFF. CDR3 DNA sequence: TGCAGCGTTGAAGACAACTACAATGAGCAGTTCTTC.

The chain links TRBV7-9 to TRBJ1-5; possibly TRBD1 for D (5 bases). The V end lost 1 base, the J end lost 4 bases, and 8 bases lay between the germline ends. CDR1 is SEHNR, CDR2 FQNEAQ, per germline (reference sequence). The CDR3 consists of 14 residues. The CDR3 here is CASSLGGVNQPQHF. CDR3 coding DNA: TGTGCCAGCAGCTTAGGGGGGGTGAATCAGCCCCAGCATTTT.

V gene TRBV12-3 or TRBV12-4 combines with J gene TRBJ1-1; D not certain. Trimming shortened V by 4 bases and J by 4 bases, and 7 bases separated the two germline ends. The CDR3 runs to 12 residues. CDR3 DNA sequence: TGTGCCAGCAGTTCATCCAGCACTGAAGCTTTCTTT. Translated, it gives CASSSSSTEAFF.

CDR3 loop: CASSLLSSGRADTQYF. The DNA for the CDR3 is TGTGCCAGCAGCTTACTGTCTAGCGGGAGGGCAGATACGCAGTATTTT. The chain uses TRBV7-9 and TRBJ2-3, with 12 bases lining up with TRBD2. Per the germline V gene, CDR1 is SEHNR and CDR2 is FQNEAQ (reference sequence). J was trimmed by 4 bases and V by 2 bases; bases with no gene match: 4. The CDR3 totals 16 residues.

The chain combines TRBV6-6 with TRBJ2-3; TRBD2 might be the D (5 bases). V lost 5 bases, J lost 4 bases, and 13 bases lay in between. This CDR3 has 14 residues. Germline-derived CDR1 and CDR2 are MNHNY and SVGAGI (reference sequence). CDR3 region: CASSARDPPDTQYF. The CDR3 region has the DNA TGTGCCAGCAGTGCCCGGGATCCCCCAGATACGCAGTATTTT.

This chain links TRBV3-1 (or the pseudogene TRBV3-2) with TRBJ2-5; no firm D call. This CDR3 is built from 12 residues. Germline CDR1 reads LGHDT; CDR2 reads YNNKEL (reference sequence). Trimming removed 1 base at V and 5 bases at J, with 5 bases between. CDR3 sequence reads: CASSQASETQYF. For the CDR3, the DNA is TGTGCCAGCAGCCAAGCTTCGGAGACCCAGTACTTC.

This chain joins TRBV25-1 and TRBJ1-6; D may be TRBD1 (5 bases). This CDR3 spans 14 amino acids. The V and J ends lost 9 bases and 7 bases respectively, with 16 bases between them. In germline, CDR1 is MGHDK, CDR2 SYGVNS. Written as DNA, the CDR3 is TGTGCCAGACAGGATAGGGGTGGGAATTCACCCCTCCACTTT. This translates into CARQDRGGNSPLHF.

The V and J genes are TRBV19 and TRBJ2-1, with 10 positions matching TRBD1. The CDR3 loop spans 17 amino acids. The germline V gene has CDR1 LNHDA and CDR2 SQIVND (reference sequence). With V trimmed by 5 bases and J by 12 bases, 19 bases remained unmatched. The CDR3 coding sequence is TGTGCCAGTAGTTCCTGGGACGGGACAGGGGCATCTAGTGGGCAGTTCTTC. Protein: CASSSWDGTGASSGQFF.

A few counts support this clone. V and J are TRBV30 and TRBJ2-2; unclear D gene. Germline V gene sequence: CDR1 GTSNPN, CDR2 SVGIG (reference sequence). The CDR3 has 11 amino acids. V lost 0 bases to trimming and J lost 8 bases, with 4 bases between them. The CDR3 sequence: CAWSVRGELFF. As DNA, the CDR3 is TGTGCCTGGAGTGTACGGGGGGAGCTGTTTTTT. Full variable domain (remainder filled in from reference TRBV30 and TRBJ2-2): SQTIHQWPATLVQPVGSPLSLECTVEGTSNPNLYWYRQAAGRGLQLLFYSVGIGQISSEVPQNLSASRPQDRQFILSSKKLLLSDSGFYLCAWSVRGELFFGEGSRLTVL.

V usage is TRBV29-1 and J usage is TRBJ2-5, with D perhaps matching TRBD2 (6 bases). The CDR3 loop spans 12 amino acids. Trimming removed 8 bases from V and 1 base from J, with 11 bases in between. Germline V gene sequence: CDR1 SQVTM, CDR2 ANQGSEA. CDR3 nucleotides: TGCAGCTCGGTAGCGGCCCAAGAGACCCAGTACTTC. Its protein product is CSSVAAQETQYF.

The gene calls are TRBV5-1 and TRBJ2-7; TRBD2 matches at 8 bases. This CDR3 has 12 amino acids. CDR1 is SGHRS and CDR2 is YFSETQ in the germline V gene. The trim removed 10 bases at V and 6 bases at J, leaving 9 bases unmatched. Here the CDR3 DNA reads TGCGCCCCCCGGGAGGGCTCGTCCGAGCAGTACTTC. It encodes CAPREGSSEQYF.

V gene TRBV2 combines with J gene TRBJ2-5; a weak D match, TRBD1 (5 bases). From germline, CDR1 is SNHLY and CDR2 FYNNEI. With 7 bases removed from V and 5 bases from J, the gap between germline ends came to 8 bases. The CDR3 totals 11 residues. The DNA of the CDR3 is TGTGCCAGCAACAGGCACGAGACCCAGTACTTC. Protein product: CASNRHETQYF.

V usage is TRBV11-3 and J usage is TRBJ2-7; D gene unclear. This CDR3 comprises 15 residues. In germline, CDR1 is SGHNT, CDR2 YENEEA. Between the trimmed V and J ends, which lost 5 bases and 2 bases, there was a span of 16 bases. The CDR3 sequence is CASSVTSGSTYEQYF. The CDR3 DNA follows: TGTGCCAGCAGCGTTACCTCCGGGTCAACCTACGAGCAGTACTTC.

The CDR3 here is CASRLDRGPGNTIYF. The CDR3 DNA sequence: TGTGCCAGCAGACTTGACAGGGGGCCTGGAAACACCATATATTTT. The rearrangement uses TRBV6-5 and TRBJ1-3, with 10 bases identical to TRBD1. Trimming removed 6 bases from V and 2 bases from J; junction bases left unmatched: 4. From germline, CDR1 is MNHEY and CDR2 SVGAGI. The CDR3 covers 15 residues.

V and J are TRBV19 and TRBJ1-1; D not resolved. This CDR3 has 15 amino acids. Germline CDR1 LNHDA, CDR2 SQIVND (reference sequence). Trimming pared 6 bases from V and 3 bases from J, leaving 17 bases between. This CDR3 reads CASRGEEQVDTEAFF. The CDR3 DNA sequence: TGTGCCAGTAGGGGAGAAGAGCAGGTTGACACTGAAGCTTTCTTT.

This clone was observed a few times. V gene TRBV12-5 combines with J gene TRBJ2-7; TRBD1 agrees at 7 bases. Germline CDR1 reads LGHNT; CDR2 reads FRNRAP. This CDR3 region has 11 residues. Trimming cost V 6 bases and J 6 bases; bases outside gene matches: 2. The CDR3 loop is CASGTGLEQYF. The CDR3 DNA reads TGTGCTAGTGGGACAGGGCTCGAGCAGTACTTC.

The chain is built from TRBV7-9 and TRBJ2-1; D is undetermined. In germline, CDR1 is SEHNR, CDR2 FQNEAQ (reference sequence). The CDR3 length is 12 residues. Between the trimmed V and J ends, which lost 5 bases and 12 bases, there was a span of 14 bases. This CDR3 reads CASSASRGRQFF. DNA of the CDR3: TGTGCCAGCAGCGCCTCTCGTGGGCGGCAGTTCTTC.

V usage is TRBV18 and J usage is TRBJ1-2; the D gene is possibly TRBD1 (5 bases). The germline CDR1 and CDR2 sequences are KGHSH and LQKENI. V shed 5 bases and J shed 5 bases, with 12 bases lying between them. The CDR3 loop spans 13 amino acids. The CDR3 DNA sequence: TGTGCCAGCTCATTTGACAGCACTTATGGCTACACCTTC. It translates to CASSFDSTYGYTF.

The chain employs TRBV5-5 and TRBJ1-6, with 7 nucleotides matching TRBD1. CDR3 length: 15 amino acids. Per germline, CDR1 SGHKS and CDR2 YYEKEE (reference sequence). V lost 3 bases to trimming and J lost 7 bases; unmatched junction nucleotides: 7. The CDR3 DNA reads TGTGCCAGCAGCTGGACCGGGACAGAAAATTCACCCCTCCACTTT. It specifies CASSWTGTENSPLHF.

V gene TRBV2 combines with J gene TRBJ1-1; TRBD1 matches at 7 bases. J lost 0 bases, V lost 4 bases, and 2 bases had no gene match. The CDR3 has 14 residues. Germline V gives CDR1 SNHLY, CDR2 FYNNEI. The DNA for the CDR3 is TGTGCCAGCAGTGCCGACAGGGTGAACACTGAAGCTTTCTTT. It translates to CASSADRVNTEAFF.

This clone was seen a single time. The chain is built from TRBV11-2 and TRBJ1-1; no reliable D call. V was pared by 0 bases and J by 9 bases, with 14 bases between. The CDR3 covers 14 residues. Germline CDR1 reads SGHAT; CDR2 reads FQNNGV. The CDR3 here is CASSLDRSPGQAFF. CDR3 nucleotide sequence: TGTGCCAGCAGCTTAGACAGGTCCCCTGGTCAAGCTTTCTTT.